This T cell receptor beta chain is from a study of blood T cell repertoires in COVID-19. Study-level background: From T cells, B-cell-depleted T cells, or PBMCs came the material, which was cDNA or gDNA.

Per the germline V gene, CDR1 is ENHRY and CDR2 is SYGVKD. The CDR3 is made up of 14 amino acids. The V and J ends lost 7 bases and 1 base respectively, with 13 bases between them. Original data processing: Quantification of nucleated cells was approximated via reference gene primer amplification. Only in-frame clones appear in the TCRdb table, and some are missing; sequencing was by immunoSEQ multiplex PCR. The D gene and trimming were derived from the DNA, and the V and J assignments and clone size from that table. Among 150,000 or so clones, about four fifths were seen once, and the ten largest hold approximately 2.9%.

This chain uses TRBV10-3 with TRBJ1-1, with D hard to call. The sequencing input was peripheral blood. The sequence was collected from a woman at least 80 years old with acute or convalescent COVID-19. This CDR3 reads CAITLDLGNTEAFF. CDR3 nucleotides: TGTGCCATCACTCTGGACTTGGGGAACACTGAAGCTTTCTTT.